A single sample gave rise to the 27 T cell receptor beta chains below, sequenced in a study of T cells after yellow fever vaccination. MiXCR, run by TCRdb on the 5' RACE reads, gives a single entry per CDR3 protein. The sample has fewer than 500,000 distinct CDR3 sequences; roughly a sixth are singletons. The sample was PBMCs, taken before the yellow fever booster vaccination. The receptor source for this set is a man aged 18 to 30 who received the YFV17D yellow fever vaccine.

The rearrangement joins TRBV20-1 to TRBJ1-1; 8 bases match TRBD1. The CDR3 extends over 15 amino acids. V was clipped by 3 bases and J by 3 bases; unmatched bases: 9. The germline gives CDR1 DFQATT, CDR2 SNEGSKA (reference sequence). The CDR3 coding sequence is TGCAGTGCTAGTTCAACAGGGGGTTGGGACACTGAAGCTTTCTTT. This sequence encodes CSASSTGGWDTEAFF.

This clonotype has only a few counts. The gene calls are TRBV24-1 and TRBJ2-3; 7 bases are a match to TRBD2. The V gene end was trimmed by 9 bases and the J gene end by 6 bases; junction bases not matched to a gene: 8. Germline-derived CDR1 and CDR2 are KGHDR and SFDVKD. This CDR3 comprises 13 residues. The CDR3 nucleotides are TGTGCCACCGCCGGGACTACCGGGGATACGCAGTATTTT. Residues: CATAGTTGDTQYF.

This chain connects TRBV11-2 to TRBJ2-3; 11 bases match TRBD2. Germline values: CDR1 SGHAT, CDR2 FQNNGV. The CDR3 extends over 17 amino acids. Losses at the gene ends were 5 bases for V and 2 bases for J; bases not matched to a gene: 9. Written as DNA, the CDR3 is TGTGCCAGCAGCCGGCTAGCGGGGGGCACCTTCACAGATACGCAGTATTTT. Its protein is CASSRLAGGTFTDTQYF.

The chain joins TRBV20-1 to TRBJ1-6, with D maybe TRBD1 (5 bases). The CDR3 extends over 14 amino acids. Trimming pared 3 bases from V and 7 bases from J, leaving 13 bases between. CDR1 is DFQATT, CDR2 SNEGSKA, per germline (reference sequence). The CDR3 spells CSASGGAFNSPLHF. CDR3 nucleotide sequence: TGCAGTGCTAGCGGGGGAGCGTTCAATTCACCCCTCCACTTT.

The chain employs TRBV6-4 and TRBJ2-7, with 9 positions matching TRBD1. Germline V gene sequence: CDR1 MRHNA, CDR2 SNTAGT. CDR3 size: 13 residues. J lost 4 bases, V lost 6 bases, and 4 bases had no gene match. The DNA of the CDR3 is TGTGCCAGCAGGGGACAGGGATTATACGAGCAGTACTTC. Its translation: CASRGQGLYEQYF.

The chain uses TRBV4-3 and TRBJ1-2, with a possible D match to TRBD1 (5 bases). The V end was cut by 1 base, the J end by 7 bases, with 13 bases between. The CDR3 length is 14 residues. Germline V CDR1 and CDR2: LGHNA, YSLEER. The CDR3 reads CASSQGTGPGGYTF. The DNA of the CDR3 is TGCGCCAGCAGCCAAGGAACAGGTCCGGGTGGCTACACCTTC.

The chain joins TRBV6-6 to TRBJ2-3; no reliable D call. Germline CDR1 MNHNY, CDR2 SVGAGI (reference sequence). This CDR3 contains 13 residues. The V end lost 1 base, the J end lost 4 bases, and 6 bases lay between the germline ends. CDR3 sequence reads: CASSYWMADTQYF. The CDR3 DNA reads TGTGCCAGCAGTTACTGGATGGCAGATACGCAGTATTTT.

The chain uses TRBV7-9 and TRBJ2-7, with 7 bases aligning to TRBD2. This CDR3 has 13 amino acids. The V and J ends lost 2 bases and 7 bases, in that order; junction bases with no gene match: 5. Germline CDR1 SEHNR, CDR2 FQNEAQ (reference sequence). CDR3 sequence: CASSLSSSGEQYF. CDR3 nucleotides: TGTGCCAGCAGCTTATCGTCTAGCGGTGAGCAGTACTTC.

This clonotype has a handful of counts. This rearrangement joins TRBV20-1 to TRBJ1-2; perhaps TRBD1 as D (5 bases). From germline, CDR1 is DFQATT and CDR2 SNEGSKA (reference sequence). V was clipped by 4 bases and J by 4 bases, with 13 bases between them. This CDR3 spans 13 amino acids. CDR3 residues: CSAKGTDFYGYTF. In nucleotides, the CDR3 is TGCAGTGCTAAAGGGACGGATTTCTATGGCTACACCTTC.

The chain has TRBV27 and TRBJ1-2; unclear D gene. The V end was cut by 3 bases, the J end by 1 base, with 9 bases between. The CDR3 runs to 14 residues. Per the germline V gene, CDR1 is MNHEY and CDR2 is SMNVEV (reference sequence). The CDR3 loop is CASSLAGFNYGYTF. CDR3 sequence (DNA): TGTGCCAGCAGTTTGGCCGGATTTAACTATGGCTACACCTTC.

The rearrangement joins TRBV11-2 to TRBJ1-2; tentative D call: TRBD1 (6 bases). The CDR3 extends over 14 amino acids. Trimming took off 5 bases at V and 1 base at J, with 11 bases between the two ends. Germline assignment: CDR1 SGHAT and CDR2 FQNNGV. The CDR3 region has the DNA TGTGCCAGCAGCACAAGGACAGATAACTATGGCTACACCTTC. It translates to CASSTRTDNYGYTF.

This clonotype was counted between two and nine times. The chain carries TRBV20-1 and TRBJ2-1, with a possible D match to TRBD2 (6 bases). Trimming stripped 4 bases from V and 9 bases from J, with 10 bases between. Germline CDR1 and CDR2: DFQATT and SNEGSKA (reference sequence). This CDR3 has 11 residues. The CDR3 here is CSAIPGGEQFF. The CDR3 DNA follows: TGCAGTGCTATCCCCGGGGGTGAGCAGTTCTTC.

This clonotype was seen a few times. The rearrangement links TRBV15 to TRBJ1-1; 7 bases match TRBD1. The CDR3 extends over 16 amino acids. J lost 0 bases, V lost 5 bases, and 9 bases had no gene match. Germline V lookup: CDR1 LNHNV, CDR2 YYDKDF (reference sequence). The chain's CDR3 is CATSGTSQGLNTEAFF. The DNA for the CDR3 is TGTGCCACCAGCGGAACCTCACAGGGGCTGAACACTGAAGCTTTCTTT.

The CDR3: CASSNQDRVDTEAFF. Here the CDR3 DNA reads TGTGCCAGCAGTAATCAAGACAGGGTGGACACTGAAGCTTTCTTT. The rearrangement links TRBV6-2 or TRBV6-3 to TRBJ1-1, with 7 bases fitting TRBD1. This CDR3 is 15 amino acids long. The germline V gene has CDR1 MNHEY and CDR2 SVGEGT. With V trimmed by 5 bases and J by 3 bases, 9 bases remained unmatched.

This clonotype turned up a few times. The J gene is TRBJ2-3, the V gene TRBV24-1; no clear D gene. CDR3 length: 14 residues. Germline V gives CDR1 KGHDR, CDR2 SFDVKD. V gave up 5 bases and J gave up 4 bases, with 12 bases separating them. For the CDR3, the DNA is TGTGCCACCAGTGGGAACTACTTAGCAGATACGCAGTATTTT. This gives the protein CATSGNYLADTQYF.

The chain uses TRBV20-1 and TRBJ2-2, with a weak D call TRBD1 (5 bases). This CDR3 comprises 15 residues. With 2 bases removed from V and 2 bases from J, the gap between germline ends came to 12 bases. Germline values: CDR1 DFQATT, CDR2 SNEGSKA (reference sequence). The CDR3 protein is CSARKGRANTGELFF. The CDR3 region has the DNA TGCAGTGCTAGAAAGGGCAGGGCTAACACCGGGGAGCTGTTTTTT.

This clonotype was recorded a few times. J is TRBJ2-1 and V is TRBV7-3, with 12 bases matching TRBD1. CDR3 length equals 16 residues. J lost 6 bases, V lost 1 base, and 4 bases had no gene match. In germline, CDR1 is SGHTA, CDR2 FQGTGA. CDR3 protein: CASSLMGQGAPNEQFF. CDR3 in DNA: TGTGCCAGCAGCTTAATGGGACAGGGGGCTCCCAATGAGCAGTTCTTC.

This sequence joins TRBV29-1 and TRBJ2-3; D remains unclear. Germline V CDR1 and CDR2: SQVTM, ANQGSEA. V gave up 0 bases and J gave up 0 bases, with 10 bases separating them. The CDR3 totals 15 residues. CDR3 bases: TGCAGCGTTGAAGATCTAATATCTAGCACAGATACGCAGTATTTT. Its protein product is CSVEDLISSTDTQYF.

The CDR3 DNA follows: TGCAGTGCTAGGGAGCTGCGTGGCTACACCTTC. The encoded protein is CSARELRGYTF. The chain joins TRBV20-1 to TRBJ1-2; no clear D gene. Deletions cut 3 bases from V and 7 bases from J, with 9 bases between. This CDR3 comprises 11 residues. CDR1 and CDR2 from the germline V gene are DFQATT and SNEGSKA (reference sequence).

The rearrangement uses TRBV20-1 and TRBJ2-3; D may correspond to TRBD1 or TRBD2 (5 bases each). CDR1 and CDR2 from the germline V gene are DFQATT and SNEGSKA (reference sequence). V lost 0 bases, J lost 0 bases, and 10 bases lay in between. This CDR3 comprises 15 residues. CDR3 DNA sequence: TGCAGTGCTAGAGATGGGACGGTTAGCACAGATACGCAGTATTTT. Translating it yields CSARDGTVSTDTQYF.

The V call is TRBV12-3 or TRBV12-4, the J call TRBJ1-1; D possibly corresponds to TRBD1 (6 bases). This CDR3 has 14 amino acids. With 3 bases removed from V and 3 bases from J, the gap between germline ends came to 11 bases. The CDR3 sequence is CASSFWDTHTEAFF. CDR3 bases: TGTGCCAGCAGTTTTTGGGACACCCACACTGAAGCTTTCTTT.

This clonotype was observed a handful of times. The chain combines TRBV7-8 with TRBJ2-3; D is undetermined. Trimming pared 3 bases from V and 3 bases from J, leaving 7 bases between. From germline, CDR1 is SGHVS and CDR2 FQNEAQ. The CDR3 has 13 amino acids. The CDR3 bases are TGTGCCAGCAGCTTTGGTCTGACAGATACGCAGTATTTT. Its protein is CASSFGLTDTQYF.

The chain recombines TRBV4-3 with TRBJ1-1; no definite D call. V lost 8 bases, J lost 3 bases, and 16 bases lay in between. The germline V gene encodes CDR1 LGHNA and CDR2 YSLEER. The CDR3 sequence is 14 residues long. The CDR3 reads CASALRWEDTEAFF. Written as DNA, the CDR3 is TGCGCCAGCGCCCTTCGTTGGGAGGACACTGAAGCTTTCTTT.

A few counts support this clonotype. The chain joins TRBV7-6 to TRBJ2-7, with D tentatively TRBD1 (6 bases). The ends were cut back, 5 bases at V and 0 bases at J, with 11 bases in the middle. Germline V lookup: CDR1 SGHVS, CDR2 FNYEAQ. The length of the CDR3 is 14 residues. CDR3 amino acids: CASSRTASSYEQYV. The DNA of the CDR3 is TGTGCCAGCAGCCGGACAGCTTCCTCCTACGAGCAGTACGTC.

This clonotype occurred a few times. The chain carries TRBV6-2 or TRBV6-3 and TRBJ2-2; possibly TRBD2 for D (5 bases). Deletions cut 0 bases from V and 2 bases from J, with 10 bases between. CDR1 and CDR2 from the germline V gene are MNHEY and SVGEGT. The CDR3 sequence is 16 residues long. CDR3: CASSYSRTDNTGELFF. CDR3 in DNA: TGTGCCAGCAGTTACTCGCGGACTGACAACACCGGGGAGCTGTTTTTT.

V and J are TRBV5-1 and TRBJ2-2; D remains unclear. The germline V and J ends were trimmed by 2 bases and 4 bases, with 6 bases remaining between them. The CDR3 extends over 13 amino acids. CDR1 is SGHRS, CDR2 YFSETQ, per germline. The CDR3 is CASSFYLTGELFF. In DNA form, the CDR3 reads TGCGCCAGCAGCTTCTATCTCACCGGGGAGCTGTTTTTT. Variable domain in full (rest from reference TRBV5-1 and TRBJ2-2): KAGVTQTPRYLIKTRGQQVTLSCSPISGHRSVSWYQQTPGQGLQFLFEYFSETQRNKGNFPGRFSGRQFSNSRSEMNVSTLELGDSALYLCASSFYLTGELFFGEGSRLTVL.

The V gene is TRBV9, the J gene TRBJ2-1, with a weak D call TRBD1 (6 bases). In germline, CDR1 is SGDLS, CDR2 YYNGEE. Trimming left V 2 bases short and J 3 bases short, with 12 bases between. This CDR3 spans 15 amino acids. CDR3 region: CASSVGPGVYNEQFF. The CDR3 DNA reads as TGTGCCAGCAGCGTTGGGCCAGGGGTCTACAATGAGCAGTTCTTC.